This T cell receptor (beta chain) came from a study of tissue T cells after allogeneic stem cell transplantation. The germline V gene encodes CDR1 SNHLY and CDR2 FYNGKV (reference sequence). Unmatched junction bases numbered 2, after V lost 5 bases and J lost 2 bases. The CDR3 length is 14 residues. About this clone itself: The germline and genes are mouse ones. Read sequence stops 1 residue before the CDR3 end, and the germline J gene provides the missing end.

Libraries were prepared by immunoSEQ multiplex PCR; TCRdb keeps only in-frame clonotypes and omits some of them. The table has some 48,000 clones, about 73% seen once. The sample consisted of sorted cells pooled from one or two spleens. This receptor was obtained from a pool of C57BL/6 mice in good health. The J gene is TRBJ2-2, the V gene TRBV3; 7 bases map to TRBD1. The part of the CDR3 DNA that was read is TGTGCCAGCAGCGTACAGGGGAACACCGGGCAGCTCTAC. This sequence encodes CASSVQGNTGQLY. The whole CDR3 reads CASSVQGNTGQLYF. The full variable domain, completed using reference TRBV3 and TRBJ2-2, is GPKVLQIPSHQIIDMGQMVTLNCDPVSNHLYFYWYKQILGQQMEFLVNFYNGKVMEKSKLFKDQFSVERPDGSYFTLKIQPTALEDSAVYFCASSVQGNTGQLYFGEGSKLTVL.